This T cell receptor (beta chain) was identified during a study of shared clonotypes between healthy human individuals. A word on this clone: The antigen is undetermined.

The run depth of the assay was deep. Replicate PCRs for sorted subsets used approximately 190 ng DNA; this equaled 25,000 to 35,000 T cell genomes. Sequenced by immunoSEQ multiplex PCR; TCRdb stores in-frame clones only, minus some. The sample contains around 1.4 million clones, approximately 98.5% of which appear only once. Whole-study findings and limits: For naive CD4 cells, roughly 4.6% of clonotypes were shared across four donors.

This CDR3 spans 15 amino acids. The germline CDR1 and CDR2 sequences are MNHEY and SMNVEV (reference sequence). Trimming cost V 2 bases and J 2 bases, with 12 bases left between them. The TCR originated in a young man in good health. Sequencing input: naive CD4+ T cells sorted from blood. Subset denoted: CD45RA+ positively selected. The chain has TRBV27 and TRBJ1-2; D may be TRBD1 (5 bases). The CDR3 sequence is CASSLKGPQNYGYTF. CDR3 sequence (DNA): TGTGCCAGCAGTTTAAAGGGACCCCAAAACTATGGCTACACCTTC.